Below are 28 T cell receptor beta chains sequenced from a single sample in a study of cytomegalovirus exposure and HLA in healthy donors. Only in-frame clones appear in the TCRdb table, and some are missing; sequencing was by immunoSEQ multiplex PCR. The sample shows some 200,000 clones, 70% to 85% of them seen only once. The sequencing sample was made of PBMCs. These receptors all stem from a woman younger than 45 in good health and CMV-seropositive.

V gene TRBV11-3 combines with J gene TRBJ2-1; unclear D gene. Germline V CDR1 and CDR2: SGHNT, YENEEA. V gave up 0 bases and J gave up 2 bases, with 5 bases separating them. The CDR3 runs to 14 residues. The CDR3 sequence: CASSLDGAYNEQFF. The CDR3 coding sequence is TGTGCCAGCAGCTTAGACGGAGCCTACAATGAGCAGTTCTTC.

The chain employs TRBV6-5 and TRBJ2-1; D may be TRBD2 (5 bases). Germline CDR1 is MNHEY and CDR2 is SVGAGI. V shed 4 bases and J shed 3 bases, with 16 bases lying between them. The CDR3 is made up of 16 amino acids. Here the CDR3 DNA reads TGTGCCAGCAGTTCCCTGGGAGTCCTGAGCTACAATGAGCAGTTCTTC. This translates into CASSSLGVLSYNEQFF.

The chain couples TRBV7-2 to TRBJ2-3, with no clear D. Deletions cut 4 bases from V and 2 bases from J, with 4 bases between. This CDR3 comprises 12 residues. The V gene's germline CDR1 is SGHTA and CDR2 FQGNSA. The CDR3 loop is CASSSLTDTQYF. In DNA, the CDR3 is TGTGCCAGCAGCTCCCTCACAGATACGCAGTATTTT.

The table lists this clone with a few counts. DNA for the CDR3: TGCGCCAGCAATCCTAGCGGAACATACAATGAGCAGTTCTTC. Translation: CASNPSGTYNEQFF. The chain combines TRBV5-1 with TRBJ2-1; 7 bases line up with TRBD2. The CDR3 runs 14 residues. The germline V gene encodes CDR1 SGHRS and CDR2 YFSETQ. Germline trimming cut 6 bases from V and 4 bases from J; bases unmatched to any gene: 7.

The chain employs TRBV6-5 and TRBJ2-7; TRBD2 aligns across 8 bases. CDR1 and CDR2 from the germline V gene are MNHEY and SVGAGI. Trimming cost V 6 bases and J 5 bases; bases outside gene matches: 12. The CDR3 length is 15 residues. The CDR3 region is CASSPGISGNHEQYF. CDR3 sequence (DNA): TGTGCCAGCAGCCCCGGGATTAGCGGGAACCACGAGCAGTACTTC.

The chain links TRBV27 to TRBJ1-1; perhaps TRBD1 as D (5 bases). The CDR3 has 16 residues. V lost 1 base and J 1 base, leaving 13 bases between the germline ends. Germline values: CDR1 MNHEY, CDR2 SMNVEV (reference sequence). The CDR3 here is CASSLLGLRENTEAFF. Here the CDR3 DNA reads TGTGCCAGCAGTTTATTGGGACTTCGGGAGAACACTGAAGCTTTCTTT.

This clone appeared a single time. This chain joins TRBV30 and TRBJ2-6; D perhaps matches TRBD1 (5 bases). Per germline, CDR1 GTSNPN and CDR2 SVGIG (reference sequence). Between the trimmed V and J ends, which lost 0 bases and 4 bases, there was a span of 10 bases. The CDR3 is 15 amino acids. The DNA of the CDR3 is TGTGCCTGGAGTGTATTGGGGCTGGGGGCCAACGTCCTGACTTTC. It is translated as CAWSVLGLGANVLTF.

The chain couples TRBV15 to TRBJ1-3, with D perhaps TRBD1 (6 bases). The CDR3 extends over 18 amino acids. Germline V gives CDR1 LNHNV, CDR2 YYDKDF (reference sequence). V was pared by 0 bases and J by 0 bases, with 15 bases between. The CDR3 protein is CATSRDKTGSSSGNTIYF. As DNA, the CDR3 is TGTGCCACCAGCAGAGATAAGACAGGATCGAGCTCTGGAAACACCATATATTTT.

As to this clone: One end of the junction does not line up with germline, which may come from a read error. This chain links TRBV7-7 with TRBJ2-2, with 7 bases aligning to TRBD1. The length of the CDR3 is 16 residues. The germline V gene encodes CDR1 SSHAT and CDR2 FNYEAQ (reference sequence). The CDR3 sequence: CASSLLGTADTGELFF. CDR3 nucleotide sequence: TGTGCTAGCAGTTTATTGGGGACAGCGGACACCGGGGAGCTGTTTTTT. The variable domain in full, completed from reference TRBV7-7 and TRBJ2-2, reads GAGVSQSPRYKVTKRGQDVTLRCDPISSHATLYWYQQALGQGPEFLTYFNYEAQPDKSGLPSDRFSAERPEGSISTLTIQRTEQRDSAMYRCASSLLGTADTGELFFGEGSRLTVL.

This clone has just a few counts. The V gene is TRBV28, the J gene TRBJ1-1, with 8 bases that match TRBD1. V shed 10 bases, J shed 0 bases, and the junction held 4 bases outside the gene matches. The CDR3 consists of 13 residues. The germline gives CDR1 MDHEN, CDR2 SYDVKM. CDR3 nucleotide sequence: TGTGCCACCGCGGACAGGGTGAACACTGAAGCTTTCTTT. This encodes CATADRVNTEAFF.

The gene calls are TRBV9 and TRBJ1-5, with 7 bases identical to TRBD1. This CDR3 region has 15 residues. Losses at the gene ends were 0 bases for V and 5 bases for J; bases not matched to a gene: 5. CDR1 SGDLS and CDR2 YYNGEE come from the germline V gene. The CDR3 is CASSVGTGWDQPQHF. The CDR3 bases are TGTGCCAGCAGCGTAGGGACAGGCTGGGATCAGCCCCAGCATTTT.

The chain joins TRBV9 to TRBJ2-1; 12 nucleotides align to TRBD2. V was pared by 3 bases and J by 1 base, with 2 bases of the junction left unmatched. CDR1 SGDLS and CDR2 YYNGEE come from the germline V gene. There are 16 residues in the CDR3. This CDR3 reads CASSGGLAGSYNEQFF. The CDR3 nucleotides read TGTGCCAGCAGCGGCGGACTAGCGGGATCCTACAATGAGCAGTTCTTC. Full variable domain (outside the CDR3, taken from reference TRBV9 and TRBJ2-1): DSGVTQTPKHLITATGQRVTLRCSPRSGDLSVYWYQQSLDQGLQFLIQYYNGEERAKGNILERFSAQQFPDLHSELNLSSLELGDSALYFCASSGGLAGSYNEQFFGPGTRLTVL.

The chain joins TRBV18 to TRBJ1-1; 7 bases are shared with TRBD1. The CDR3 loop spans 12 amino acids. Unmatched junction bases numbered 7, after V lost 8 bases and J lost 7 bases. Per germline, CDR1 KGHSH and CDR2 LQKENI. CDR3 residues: CASRPQGNEAFF. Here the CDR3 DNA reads TGTGCCAGCCGGCCACAGGGGAATGAAGCTTTCTTT.

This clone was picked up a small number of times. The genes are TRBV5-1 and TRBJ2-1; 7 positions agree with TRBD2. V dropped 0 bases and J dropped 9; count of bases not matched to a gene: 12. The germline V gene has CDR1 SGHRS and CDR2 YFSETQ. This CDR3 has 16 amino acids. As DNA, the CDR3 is TGCGCCAGCAGCTTGGAGCCTAGCGGAACCTTGATTGAGCAGTTCTTC. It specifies CASSLEPSGTLIEQFF.

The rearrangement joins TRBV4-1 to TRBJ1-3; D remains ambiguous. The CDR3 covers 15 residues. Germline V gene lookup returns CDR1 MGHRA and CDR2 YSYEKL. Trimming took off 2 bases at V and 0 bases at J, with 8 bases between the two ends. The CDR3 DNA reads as TGCGCCAGCAGCCAAAGATCGAGCTCTGGAAACACCATATATTTT. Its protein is CASSQRSSSGNTIYF.

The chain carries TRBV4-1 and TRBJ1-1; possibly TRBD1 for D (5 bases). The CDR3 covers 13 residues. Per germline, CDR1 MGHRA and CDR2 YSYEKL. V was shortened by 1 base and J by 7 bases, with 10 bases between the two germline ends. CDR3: CASSQVSTDEAFF. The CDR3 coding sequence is TGCGCCAGCAGCCAAGTGTCGACAGATGAAGCTTTCTTT.

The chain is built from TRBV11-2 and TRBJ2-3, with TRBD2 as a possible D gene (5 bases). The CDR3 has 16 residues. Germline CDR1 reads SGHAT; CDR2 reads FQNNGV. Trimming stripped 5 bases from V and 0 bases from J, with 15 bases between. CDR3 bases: TGTGCCAGCAGCCGACTAAGCGGCCCTAGCACAGATACGCAGTATTTT. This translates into CASSRLSGPSTDTQYF.

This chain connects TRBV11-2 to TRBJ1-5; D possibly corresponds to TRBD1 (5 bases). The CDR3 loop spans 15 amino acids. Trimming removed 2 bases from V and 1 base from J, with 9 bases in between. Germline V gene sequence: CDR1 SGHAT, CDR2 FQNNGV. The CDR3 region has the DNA TGTGCCAGCAGCTTAACCGGGGGAAGCAATCAGCCCCAGCATTTT. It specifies CASSLTGGSNQPQHF.

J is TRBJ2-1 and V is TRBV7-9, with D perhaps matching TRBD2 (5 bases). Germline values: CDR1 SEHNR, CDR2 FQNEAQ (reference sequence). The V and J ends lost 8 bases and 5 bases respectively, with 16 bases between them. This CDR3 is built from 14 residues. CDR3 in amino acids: CASLNTGVNNEQFF. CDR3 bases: TGTGCCAGCCTCAATACCGGGGTCAACAATGAGCAGTTCTTC.

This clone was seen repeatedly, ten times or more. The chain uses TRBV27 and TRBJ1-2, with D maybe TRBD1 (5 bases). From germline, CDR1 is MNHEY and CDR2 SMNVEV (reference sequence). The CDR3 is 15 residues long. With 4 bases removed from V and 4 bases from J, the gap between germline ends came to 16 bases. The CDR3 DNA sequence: TGTGCCAGCAGTTGGGCAGCGACCGGGGGCTATGGCTACACCTTC. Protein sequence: CASSWAATGGYGYTF.

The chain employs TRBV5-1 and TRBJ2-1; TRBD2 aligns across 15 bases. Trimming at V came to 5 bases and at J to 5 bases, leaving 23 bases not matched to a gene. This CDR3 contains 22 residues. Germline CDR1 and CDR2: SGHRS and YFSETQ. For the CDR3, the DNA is TGCGCCAGCAGACTCGGACTAGCGGGAGGGGTTTTGGGGAGATTCTCAAACAATGAGCAGTTCTTC. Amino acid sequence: CASRLGLAGGVLGRFSNNEQFF. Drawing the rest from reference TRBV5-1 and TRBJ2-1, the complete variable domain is KAGVTQTPRYLIKTRGQQVTLSCSPISGHRSVSWYQQTPGQGLQFLFEYFSETQRNKGNFPGRFSGRQFSNSRSEMNVSTLELGDSALYLCASRLGLAGGVLGRFSNNEQFFGPGTRLTVL.

In nucleotides, the CDR3 is TGTGCCAGCAGCTTGGGACAGAGCACAGATACGCAGTATTTT. Amino acids: CASSLGQSTDTQYF. V is TRBV7-9 and J is TRBJ2-3; 7 bases agree with TRBD1. The CDR3 consists of 14 residues. CDR1 and CDR2 from the germline V gene are SEHNR and FQNEAQ (reference sequence). J lost 0 bases, V lost 3 bases, and 0 bases had no gene match.

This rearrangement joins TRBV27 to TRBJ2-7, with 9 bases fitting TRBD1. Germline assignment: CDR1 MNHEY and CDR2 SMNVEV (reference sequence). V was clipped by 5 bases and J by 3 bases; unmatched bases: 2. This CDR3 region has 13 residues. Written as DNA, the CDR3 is TGTGCCAGCAGTCAGGGACAGGGCTACGAGCAGTACTTC. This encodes CASSQGQGYEQYF.

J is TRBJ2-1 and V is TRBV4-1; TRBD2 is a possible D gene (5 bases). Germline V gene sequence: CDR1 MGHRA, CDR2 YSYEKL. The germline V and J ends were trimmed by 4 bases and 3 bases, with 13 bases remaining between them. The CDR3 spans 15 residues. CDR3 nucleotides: TGCGCCAGCAGCCCCACTAACCGGGACTACAATGAGCAGTTCTTC. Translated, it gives CASSPTNRDYNEQFF.

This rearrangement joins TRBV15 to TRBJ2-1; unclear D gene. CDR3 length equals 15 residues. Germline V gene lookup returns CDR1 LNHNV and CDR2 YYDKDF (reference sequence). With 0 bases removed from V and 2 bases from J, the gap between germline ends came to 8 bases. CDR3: CATSRDPRAYNEQFF. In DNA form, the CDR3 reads TGTGCCACCAGCAGAGATCCCCGTGCCTACAATGAGCAGTTCTTC.

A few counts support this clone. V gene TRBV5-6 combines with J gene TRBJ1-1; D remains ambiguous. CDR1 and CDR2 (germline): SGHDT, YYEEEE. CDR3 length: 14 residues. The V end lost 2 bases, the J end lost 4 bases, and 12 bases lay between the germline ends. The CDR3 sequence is CASSLKRVITEAFF. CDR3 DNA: TGTGCCAGCAGCTTAAAGAGGGTCATCACTGAAGCTTTCTTT.

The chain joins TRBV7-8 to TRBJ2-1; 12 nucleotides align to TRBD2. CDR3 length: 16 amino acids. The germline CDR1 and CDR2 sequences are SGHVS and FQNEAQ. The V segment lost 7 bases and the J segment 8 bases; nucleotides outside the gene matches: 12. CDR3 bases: TGTGCCAGCACCCACTCGCGACTAGCGGGAGTTTATGAGCAGTTCTTC. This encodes CASTHSRLAGVYEQFF.

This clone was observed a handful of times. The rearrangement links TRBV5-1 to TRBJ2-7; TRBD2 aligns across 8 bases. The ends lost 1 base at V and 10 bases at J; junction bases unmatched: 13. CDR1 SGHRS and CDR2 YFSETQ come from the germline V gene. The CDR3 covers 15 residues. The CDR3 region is CASSLWSLAGGEQYF. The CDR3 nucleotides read TGCGCCAGCAGCTTGTGGAGTCTAGCGGGTGGAGAACAGTACTTC. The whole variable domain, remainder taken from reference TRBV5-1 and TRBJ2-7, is KAGVTQTPRYLIKTRGQQVTLSCSPISGHRSVSWYQQTPGQGLQFLFEYFSETQRNKGNFPGRFSGRQFSNSRSEMNVSTLELGDSALYLCASSLWSLAGGEQYFGPGTRLTVT.